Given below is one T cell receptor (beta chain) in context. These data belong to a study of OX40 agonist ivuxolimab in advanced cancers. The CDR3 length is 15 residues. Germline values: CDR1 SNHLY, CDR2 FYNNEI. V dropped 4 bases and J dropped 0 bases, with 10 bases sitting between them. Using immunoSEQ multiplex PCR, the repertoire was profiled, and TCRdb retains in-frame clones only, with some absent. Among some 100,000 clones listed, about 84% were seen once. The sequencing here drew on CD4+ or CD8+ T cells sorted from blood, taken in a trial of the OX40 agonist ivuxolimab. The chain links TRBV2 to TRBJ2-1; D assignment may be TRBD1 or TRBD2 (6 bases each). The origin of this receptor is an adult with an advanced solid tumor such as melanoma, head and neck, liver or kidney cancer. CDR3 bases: TGTGCCAGCAGTGGGGGGGCGGACTCCTACAATGAGCAGTTCTTC. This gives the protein CASSGGADSYNEQFF.